One T cell receptor beta chain is described in this entry. No antigen is known for it. Per-nucleotide qualities are absent, and no much larger clonotype sits a single base away. The sample is drawn from a study of blood T cell repertoires in COVID-19 (dated by TCRdb to about 2020). Notes on the research overall: Samples from collaborators originated in the United States, Italy and Spain and spanned both the acute and convalescent phases of COVID-19. The prospective study material was composed of cDNA or gDNA derived from T cells, B-cell-depleted T cells, or PBMCs. Deeply sampled blood TCRbeta repertoires from subjects exposed to, actively infected with, or recovered from COVID-19 were included in the dataset. The repertoires were made available in a free public database intended to serve as a resource for research on the immune response to SARS-CoV-2. Samples came from the ongoing ImmuneRACE study (first 160 participants) plus 1,254 subjects from 6 global collaborators. A de-identified subject ID, COVID-19 status, age in years and sex were almost always included in the sample metadata. Where HLA class I and class II types were available, the types were taken from metadata supplied by the sample provider, not from assay-based typing.

TCRbeta CDR3 regions were amplified from genomic DNA by means of the immunoSEQ Assay, a bias-controlled multiplex PCR. In the paper's pipeline: The number of nucleated cells in each sample was estimated from the amplification of reference gene primers within the assay. To quantify the absolute abundance of each unique TCRbeta CDR3 rearrangement, sequence reads were collapsed and filtered. For each sample, productive Simpson clonality was calculated as the square root of Simpson's diversity index across productive rearrangements. Drawn from immuneACCESS, this table holds only the in-frame rearrangements with V and J called that TCRdb kept. Clones are partly lost; checked studies trace under half to an unresolved V gene and leave the rest unexplained. V, J and clone size are taken as reported in that table, and D and trimming were inferred from the DNA itself. Recorded for this sample are about 480,000 clones; 70% to 90% of them occurred a single time. The ten largest make up roughly 7.4% of the sample.

The CDR3 has 16 amino acids, counting the end cysteine and phenylalanine. The only DNA kept is the CDR3, 48 bases in frame from the first base. The junction shows trimming of 0 bases on V and 2 bases on J, plus 15 bases between the germline ends. Reading the germline V gene (reference sequence) gives CDR1 SGHNT and CDR2 YYREEE. What the authors observed across the whole study: The quantity of clinical and demographic metadata differed by source and by participant and was supplied without curation.

At one collaborating source in Seattle, patients were enrolled during active infection and were followed longitudinally through the course of disease. Each collaborating institution followed its own protocols to collect whole blood in K2EDTA tubes. For TCRbeta analysis, collaborators shipped samples as frozen whole blood, isolated PBMCs, or DNA extracted from either of those sample types. The sequence came from a woman between 45 and 60 years old with COVID-19, enrolled during active disease. The chain joins TRBV5-4 to TRBJ2-7; possibly the D gene is TRBD1, per 5 matching bases. Specimen: peripheral blood. The CDR3 amino acid sequence is: CASSLGGSIRAYEQYF. The sequence in DNA is TGTGCCAGCAGCTTGGGTGGTAGTATCAGGGCCTACGAGCAGTACTTC. The CDR3 plus the reference TRBV5-4 and TRBJ2-7 genes for the other parts give the full variable domain: ETGVTQSPTHLIKTRGQQVTLRCSSQSGHNTVSWYQQALGQGPQFIFQYYREEENGRGNFPPRFSGLQFPNYSSELNVNALELDDSALYLCASSLGGSIRAYEQYFGPGTRLTVT.